This T cell receptor (beta chain) is from a study of cytotoxic CD8 clonotypes in ibrutinib-treated CLL. The study, taken as a whole, reports: Clonality went up at the time of ibrutinib response, stayed stable in sustained remission, and later dropped back toward its baseline level at progression. Under therapy, public clonotypes either contracted or stayed stable, and they were uncommon. Baseline clonality was higher than in age-matched healthy donors and moved in step with circulating CD8+ T-cell counts.

Genomic DNA in a quantity of around 2 micrograms was derived from cryopreserved PBMCs for TCR beta libraries. Sequenced by immunoSEQ multiplex PCR; TCRdb stores in-frame clones only, minus some. The sample has about 270,000 clones, roughly 76% seen once. With respect to this clone: The antigen is unknown.

The germline gives CDR1 SGDLS, CDR2 YYNGEE. V gave up 0 bases and J gave up 6 bases, with 7 bases separating them. The CDR3 is made up of 13 amino acids. The chain employs TRBV9 and TRBJ1-3; no definite D call. The clonotype was recovered from a human donor with chronic lymphocytic leukemia. This material consisted of PBMCs, taken at disease progression, from a patient treated with ibrutinib. The CDR3 loop is CASSVDRPNTIYF. CDR3 nucleotides: TGTGCCAGCAGCGTAGACCGGCCAAACACCATATATTTT. Together with reference TRBV9 and TRBJ1-3, the CDR3 gives the full variable domain: DSGVTQTPKHLITATGQRVTLRCSPRSGDLSVYWYQQSLDQGLQFLIQYYNGEERAKGNILERFSAQQFPDLHSELNLSSLELGDSALYFCASSVDRPNTIYFGEGSWLTVV.